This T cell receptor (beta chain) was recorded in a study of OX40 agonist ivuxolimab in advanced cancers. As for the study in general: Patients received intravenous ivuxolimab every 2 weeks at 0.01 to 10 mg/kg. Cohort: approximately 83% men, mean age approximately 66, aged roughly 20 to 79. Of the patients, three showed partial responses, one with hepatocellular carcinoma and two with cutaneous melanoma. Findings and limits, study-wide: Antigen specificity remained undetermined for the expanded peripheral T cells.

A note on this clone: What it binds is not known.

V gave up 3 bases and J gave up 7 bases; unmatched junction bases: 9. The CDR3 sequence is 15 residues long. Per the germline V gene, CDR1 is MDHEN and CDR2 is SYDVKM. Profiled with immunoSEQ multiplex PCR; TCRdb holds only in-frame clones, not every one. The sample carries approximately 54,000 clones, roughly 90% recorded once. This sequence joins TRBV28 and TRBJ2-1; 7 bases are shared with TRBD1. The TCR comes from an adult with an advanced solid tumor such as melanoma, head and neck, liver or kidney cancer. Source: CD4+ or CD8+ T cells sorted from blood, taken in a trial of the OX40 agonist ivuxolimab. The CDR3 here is CASSFPPTGLNEQFF. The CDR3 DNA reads TGTGCCAGCAGTTTCCCCCCGACAGGGCTAAATGAGCAGTTCTTC. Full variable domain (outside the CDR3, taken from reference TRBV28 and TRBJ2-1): DVKVTQSSRYLVKRTGEKVFLECVQDMDHENMFWYRQDPGLGLRLIYFSYDVKMKEKGDIPEGYSVSREKKERFSLILESASTNQTSMYLCASSFPPTGLNEQFFGPGTRLTVL.